This TCR beta chain derives from a study of T-cell memory formation after mild COVID-19. Study-level results: The CD4+ clones that contracted clustered mainly within CM and EM, and the CD8+ clones concentrated in EMRA.

This clonotype came up a few times. The target antigen is unknown. V lost 1 base, J lost 5 bases, and 12 bases lay in between. Germline values: CDR1 SGHRS, CDR2 YFSETQ. This CDR3 contains 14 residues. TCRdb ran MiXCR on the 5' RACE reads and lists one entry per CDR3 protein. The table includes 100,000 to 150,000 distinct CDR3 sequences, roughly 15% detected once. This sequence was found in an adult woman who had mild COVID-19 (a few samples of this study predate the infection). Cell type and time point are not known. The sample comprised PBMCs or a T cell subset sorted from them (not recorded which). The chain employs TRBV5-1 and TRBJ1-1; D not resolved. The CDR3 DNA follows: TGCGCCAGCAGCTTGCCTTCACATGGAACTGAAGCTTTCTTT. This encodes CASSLPSHGTEAFF.